These T cell receptor beta chains were read from a single sample in a study of cytomegalovirus exposure and HLA in healthy donors. Generated by immunoSEQ multiplex PCR, the TCRdb table keeps only in-frame clones and is missing some. The table has some 120,000 clones, 74% seen once. Sequencing was carried out using PBMCs. The receptors originated from a woman aged 50 to 60 in good health and CMV-seropositive. The CDR3 runs from the conserved cysteine through the conserved F or W. A D gene is named only where the DNA matches it firmly. Part of the rows lack a size; the others show once, few, many or a class for expanded clones.

J gene	V gene	clone size	D gene	CDR3 protein	CDR3 DNA
TRBJ2-5	TRBV11-3	NA	NA	CASRSFTGETQYF	TGTGCCAGCAGGTCTTTTACCGGGGAGACCCAGTACTTC
TRBJ2-5	TRBV18	once	TRBD2	CASSPLYSGGSTKQETQYF	TGTGCCAGCTCACCTTTGTACAGCGGGGGCTCCACGAAACAAGAGACCCAGTACTTC
TRBJ2-7	TRBV27	NA	NA	CASTWRGSYEQYF	TGTGCCAGCACCTGGCGGGGATCCTACGAGCAGTACTTC
TRBJ1-2	TRBV7-2	NA	NA	CASSLRAGSHANYGYTF	TGTGCCAGCAGCTTACGGGCAGGGTCCCACGCTAACTATGGCTACACCTTC
TRBJ2-7	TRBV29-1	NA	TRBD2	CSVATHTGGEQYF	TGCAGCGTTGCGACCCATACGGGGGGAGAGCAGTACTTC
TRBJ2-3	TRBV7-9	once	TRBD2	CSSSFPSGGRSSTDTQYF	TGTTCCAGCAGCTTTCCTAGCGGGGGAAGATCTAGCACAGATACGCAGTATTTT
TRBJ1-1	TRBV5-4	NA	NA	CASNPTAGVNTEAFF	TGTGCCAGCAACCCTACGGCGGGCGTGAACACTGAAGCTTTCTTT
TRBJ2-3	TRBV2	few	NA	CASSPGLFTQYF	TGTGCCAGCAGTCCGGGACTTTTCACGCAGTATTTT
TRBJ2-5	TRBV19	NA	NA	CASSIGAGLQETQYF	TGTGCCAGTAGTATCGGGGCGGGGCTCCAAGAGACCCAGTACTTC
TRBJ2-5	TRBV2	NA	TRBD2	CASSGGLAGEETQYF	TGTGCCAGCAGTGGGGGATTAGCGGGAGAAGAGACCCAGTACTTC
TRBJ1-4	TRBV2	few	TRBD1	CASAPTGLGEKLFF	TGTGCCAGCGCCCCGACAGGGTTGGGGGAAAAACTGTTTTTT
TRBJ2-5	TRBV30	NA	TRBD1	CAWSGGDRGTQYF	TGTGCCTGGAGTGGAGGGGACAGGGGCACCCAGTACTTC
TRBJ2-7	TRBV10-3	NA	NA	CPISGTDIGAYEQYF	TGTCCCATCAGTGGGACGGACATAGGGGCCTACGAGCAGTACTTC
TRBJ2-2	TRBV7-9	few	NA	CASSLPYIPDTGELFF	TGTGCCAGCAGCTTACCCTATATACCCGACACCGGGGAGCTGTTTTTT
TRBJ1-1	TRBV19	few	TRBD1	CASSPRDRDFTEAFF	TGTGCCAGTAGCCCCCGGGACAGGGATTTCACTGAAGCTTTCTTT
TRBJ2-5	TRBV5-1	NA	TRBD1	CASSPRPGTGDIETQYF	TGCGCCAGCAGCCCCCGTCCCGGGACAGGGGACATTGAGACCCAGTACTTC
TRBJ2-4	TRBV5-1	NA	TRBD1	CASSLDPGGRDIQYF	TGCGCCAGCAGCTTGGACCCAGGGGGCAGGGACATTCAGTACTTC
TRBJ2-1	TRBV6-6	NA	NA	CASSQGVNEQFF	TGTGCCAGCAGTCAAGGGGTTAATGAGCAGTTCTTC
TRBJ2-2	TRBV4-1	NA	TRBD2	CASSQGTSGGVGETGELFF	TGCGCCAGCAGCCAAGGGACTAGCGGGGGGGTAGGGGAGACCGGGGAGCTGTTTTTT
TRBJ1-2	TRBV2	NA	TRBD1	CASRSGQGENYGYTF	TGTGCCAGCAGGAGCGGACAGGGCGAGAACTATGGCTACACCTTC
TRBJ1-1	TRBV7-8	NA	NA	CASSPGGVAEAFF	TGTGCCAGCAGCCCGGGAGGGGTCGCTGAAGCTTTCTTT
TRBJ2-2	TRBV19	few	TRBD2	CASTLRGTSRNTGELFF	TGTGCCAGTACCCTACGGGGGACTAGCAGGAACACCGGGGAGCTGTTTTTT
TRBJ2-3	TRBV7-2	NA	TRBD2	CASSQVGGGAADTQYF	TGTGCCAGCAGCCAGGTCGGCGGGGGGGCAGCCGATACGCAGTATTTT
TRBJ1-1	TRBV19	NA	TRBD1	CASTDRVTEAFF	TGTGCCAGTACGGACAGGGTCACTGAAGCTTTCTTT
TRBJ2-1	TRBV5-6	NA	NA	CASSLGYRYNEQFF	TGTGCCAGCAGCTTGGGTTATCGCTACAATGAGCAGTTCTTC
TRBJ1-1	TRBV6-5	NA	TRBD1	CASSTGGPNTEAFF	TGTGCCAGCAGTACAGGGGGCCCGAACACTGAAGCTTTCTTT
TRBJ2-3	TRBV29-1	NA	TRBD2	CSVPKLPGLAGGDTDTQYF	TGCAGCGTCCCCAAACTACCGGGACTAGCGGGGGGGGACACAGATACGCAGTATTTT
TRBJ2-5	TRBV29-1	NA	NA	CSVEEQGETQYF	TGCAGCGTTGAAGAGCAGGGGGAGACCCAGTACTTC
TRBJ1-3	TRBV30	NA	TRBD1	CAWSGGQGFSGNTIYF	TGTGCCTGGAGTGGGGGACAGGGCTTCTCTGGAAACACCATATATTTT
TRBJ2-7	TRBV6-5	NA	TRBD2	CASSTGTSGVHEQYF	TGTGCCAGCAGCACCGGGACTAGCGGGGTCCACGAGCAGTACTTC
TRBJ1-5	TRBV19	few	TRBD1	CASSTGQGAFGQPQHF	TGTGCCAGTAGTACGGGACAGGGGGCCTTCGGACAGCCCCAGCATTTT
TRBJ2-3	TRBV10-3	once	NA	CAISFEDTQYF	TGTGCCATCAGCTTTGAGGATACGCAGTATTTT
TRBJ1-3	TRBV6-5	few	NA	CASRGPGWANTIYF	TGTGCCAGCAGAGGTCCAGGGTGGGCAAACACCATATATTTT
TRBJ1-4	TRBV27	NA	NA	CASSLEGTALEKLFF	TGTGCCAGCAGTTTGGAGGGGACGGCCCTTGAAAAACTGTTTTTT
TRBJ2-7	TRBV2	NA	NA	CASSDPRDFLGYF	TGTGCCAGCAGTGATCCCCGGGACTTCCTAGGGTACTTC
TRBJ2-1	TRBV27	NA	TRBD1	CASRSGTANEQFF	TGTGCCAGCAGATCCGGGACAGCAAATGAGCAGTTCTTC
TRBJ1-2	TRBV29-1	NA	NA	CSVAVRRGYPF	TGCAGCGTTGCCGTGCGGAGGGGCTACCCCTTC
TRBJ1-4	TRBV7-2	NA	NA	CASSLVKSPRLNEKLFF	TGTGCCAGCAGCTTAGTGAAGTCACCGAGACTTAATGAAAAACTGTTTTTT
TRBJ1-1	TRBV11-2	NA	TRBD1	CASSTGQVYTEAFF	TGTGCCAGCAGCACTGGACAGGTTTACACTGAAGCTTTCTTT
TRBJ1-5	TRBV12-5	NA	NA	CATGGDQPQHF	TGTGCCACGGGGGGGGATCAGCCCCAGCATTTT
TRBJ2-2	TRBV7-2	NA	NA	CASSLAQGAGELFF	TGTGCCAGCAGCTTAGCACAGGGAGCCGGGGAGCTGTTTTTT
TRBJ1-1	TRBV11-3	NA	TRBD1	CASSLSWQGVAEAFF	TGTGCCAGCAGCTTATCGTGGCAGGGGGTCGCTGAAGCTTTCTTT
TRBJ2-6	TRBV30	NA	NA	CAWSQTRPAHSGANVLTF	TGTGCCTGGAGTCAAACTAGGCCGGCACACTCTGGGGCCAACGTCCTGACTTTC
TRBJ1-1	TRBV9	NA	TRBD1	CASSVGQGANTEAFF	TGTGCCAGCAGCGTAGGACAGGGGGCCAACACTGAAGCTTTCTTT
TRBJ1-5	TRBV5-5	NA	NA	CASSMEGSRGQPQHF	TGTGCCAGCAGCATGGAGGGCAGTCGGGGGCAGCCCCAGCATTTT
TRBJ2-5	TRBV9	once	TRBD1	CASSATTGAETQYF	TGTGCCAGCAGCGCTACGACAGGGGCTGAGACCCAGTACTTC
TRBJ2-7	TRBV7-8	NA	NA	CASSLGYRSHEQYF	TGTGCCAGCAGCTTAGGGTACAGGTCCCACGAGCAGTACTTC
TRBJ2-1	TRBV27	NA	NA	CASRVLAGPYNEQFF	TGTGCCAGCAGGGTCCTGGCGGGGCCCTACAATGAGCAGTTCTTC
TRBJ2-2	TRBV11-3	NA	TRBD2	CASRELSGGGASGELFF	TGTGCCAGCCGAGAATTATCGGGCGGGGGGGCCTCCGGGGAGCTGTTTTTT
TRBJ2-3	TRBV15	NA	NA	CATTQGGSTDTQYF	TGTGCCACCACCCAGGGGGGTAGCACAGATACGCAGTATTTT
TRBJ2-2	TRBV19	once	TRBD1	CASSIPGQGTGELFF	TGTGCCAGTAGTATTCCGGGACAGGGCACCGGGGAGCTGTTTTTT
TRBJ2-2	TRBV9	NA	TRBD2	CASKLAGNTGELFF	TGTGCCAGCAAGCTAGCGGGGAACACCGGGGAGCTGTTTTTT
TRBJ1-1	TRBV6-1	NA	TRBD1	CASSVDREPTEAFF	TGTGCCAGCAGTGTCGACAGGGAACCCACTGAAGCTTTCTTT
TRBJ2-5	TRBV6-5	NA	TRBD1	CASREQGYETQYF	TGTGCCAGCAGGGAACAGGGGTATGAGACCCAGTACTTC
TRBJ2-5	TRBV6-5	NA	TRBD1	CASSYSRYRGQETQYF	TGTGCCAGCAGTTACTCGAGGTACAGGGGGCAAGAGACCCAGTACTTC
TRBJ1-1	TRBV6-6	NA	NA	CASSSDTEAFF	TGTGCCAGCAGTTCTGACACTGAAGCTTTCTTT